This T cell receptor beta chain was sequenced for a study of CD8 T cells in ankylosing spondylitis. There are a few counts of this clonotype. Its antigen is currently unknown. The germline V gene encodes CDR1 DFQATT and CDR2 SNEGSKA (reference sequence). Losses at the gene ends were 3 bases for V and 5 bases for J; bases not matched to a gene: 15. The CDR3 covers 16 residues. Each CDR3 protein is one row after TCRdb ran MiXCR on the 5' RACE reads. The data show about 360,000 distinct CDR3 sequences, approximately 22% seen once. General study findings and limits: A subset of motif variants has previously been described in the synovial fluid and blood of reactive arthritis.

V gene TRBV20-1 combines with J gene TRBJ2-7; 8 bases map to TRBD2. This sequence originates from a male donor with ankylosing spondylitis or in good health (not recorded which). Sequenced: blood, either unsorted or a sorted T cell fraction (not recorded which). CDR3 sequence: CSASGEGRGAPHEQYF. CDR3 nucleotide sequence: TGCAGTGCTAGTGGGGAGGGGCGGGGGGCCCCCCACGAGCAGTACTTC.